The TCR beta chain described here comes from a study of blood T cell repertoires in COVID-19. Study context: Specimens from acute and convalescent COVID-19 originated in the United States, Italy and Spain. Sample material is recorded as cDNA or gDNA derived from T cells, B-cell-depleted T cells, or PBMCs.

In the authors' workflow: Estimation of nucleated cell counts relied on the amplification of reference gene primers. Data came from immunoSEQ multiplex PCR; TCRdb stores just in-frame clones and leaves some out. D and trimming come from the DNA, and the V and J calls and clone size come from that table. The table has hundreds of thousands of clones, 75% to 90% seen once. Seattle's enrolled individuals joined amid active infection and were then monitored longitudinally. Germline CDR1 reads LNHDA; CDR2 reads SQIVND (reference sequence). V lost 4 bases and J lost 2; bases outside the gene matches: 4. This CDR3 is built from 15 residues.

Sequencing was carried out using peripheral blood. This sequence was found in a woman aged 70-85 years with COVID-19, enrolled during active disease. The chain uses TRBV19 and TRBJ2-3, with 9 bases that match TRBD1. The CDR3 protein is CASSSGQGNTDTQYF. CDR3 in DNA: TGTGCCAGTAGTAGCGGACAGGGGAACACAGATACGCAGTATTTT.